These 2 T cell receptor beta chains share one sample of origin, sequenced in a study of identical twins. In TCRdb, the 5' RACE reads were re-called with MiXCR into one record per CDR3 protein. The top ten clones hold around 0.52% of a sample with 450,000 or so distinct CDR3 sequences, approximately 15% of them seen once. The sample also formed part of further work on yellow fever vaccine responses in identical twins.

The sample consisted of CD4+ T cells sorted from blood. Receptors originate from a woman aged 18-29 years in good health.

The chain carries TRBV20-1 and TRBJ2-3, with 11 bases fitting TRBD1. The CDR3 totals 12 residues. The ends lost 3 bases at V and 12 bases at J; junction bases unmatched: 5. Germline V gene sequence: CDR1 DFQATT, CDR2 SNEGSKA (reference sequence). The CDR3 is CSARGQGGLQYF. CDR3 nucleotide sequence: TGCAGTGCTAGGGGACAGGGGGGACTACAGTATTTT.

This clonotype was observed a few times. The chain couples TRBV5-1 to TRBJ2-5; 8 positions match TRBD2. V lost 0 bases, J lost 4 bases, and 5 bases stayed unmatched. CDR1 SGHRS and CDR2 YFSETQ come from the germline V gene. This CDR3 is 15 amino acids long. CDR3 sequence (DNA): TGCGCCAGCAGCTTGGACGGGACTAGTTTAGAGACCCAGTACTTC. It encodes CASSLDGTSLETQYF.